This TCR beta chain was identified in a study of PD-1 blockade in mismatch repair-deficient tumors. Background on the study: Patients had approximately 13 mismatch repair-deficient cancer types, all previously treated and progressing.

A few pembrolizumab responders had their TCRs sequenced. V was clipped by 3 bases and J by 5 bases; unmatched bases: 1. This CDR3 spans 12 amino acids. Looked up from germline, CDR1 is MNHEY and CDR2 is SMNVEV (reference sequence). Study results and limitations: Tumor-resident clones, often undetectable pretreatment in blood, expanded then contracted after pembrolizumab.

Assay: immunoSEQ multiplex PCR; the TCRdb copy retains only in-frame clones and omits some. The top ten clones hold 4.5% to 5.5% of a sample with over 100,000 clones, around three quarters of them seen once. By sample share, this clone is large. Its antigen is not identified. The sequence was collected from an adult with mismatch repair-deficient cancer. Sequencing used peripheral blood, obtained roughly 13 months after starting pembrolizumab. This chain links TRBV27 with TRBJ2-7, with 7 bases lining up with TRBD2. The CDR3 DNA reads as TGTGCCAGCAGTTTGGGGGGGGACGAGCAGTACTTC. Translation: CASSLGGDEQYF.